These 6 T cell receptor beta chains came from one sample sequenced in a study of technical replicates of blood from several donors. Assay: immunoSEQ multiplex PCR; the TCRdb copy retains only in-frame clones and omits some. This sample has about 80,000 clones, with around 96% found just once. Sequencing used T cells isolated from PBMCs. The receptors originated from a human donor in good health.

The chain combines TRBV5-8 with TRBJ1-5; D is ambiguous. Trimming pared 0 bases from V and 3 bases from J, leaving 10 bases between. In germline, CDR1 is SGHTS, CDR2 YDEGEE. The CDR3 sequence is 15 residues long. This CDR3 reads CASSLVGLNNQPQHF. The CDR3 nucleotides are TGTGCCAGCAGCTTGGTAGGACTGAACAATCAGCCCCAGCATTTT.

The genes are TRBV5-1 and TRBJ2-1; 7 bases line up with TRBD2. V lost 4 bases, J lost 8 bases, and 15 bases stayed unmatched. Germline V gene sequence: CDR1 SGHRS, CDR2 YFSETQ. CDR3 length equals 16 residues. CDR3 in DNA: TGCGCCAGCAGCCCTCGGCCCCTAGCGGAGGTTGATGAGCAGTTCTTC. The encoded protein is CASSPRPLAEVDEQFF.

The rearrangement uses TRBV18 and TRBJ1-1; maybe TRBD1 (6 bases). The ends were cut back, 0 bases at V and 5 bases at J, with 13 bases in the middle. Germline V gene lookup returns CDR1 KGHSH and CDR2 LQKENI. The CDR3 sequence is 15 residues long. The CDR3 loop reads CASSPPSPGATEAFF. CDR3 DNA sequence: TGTGCCAGCTCACCACCGTCTCCAGGGGCTACTGAAGCTTTCTTT.

The chain recombines TRBV2 with TRBJ2-3; a weak D match, TRBD1 (6 bases). Germline CDR1 is SNHLY and CDR2 is FYNNEI. Deletions cut 4 bases from V and 4 bases from J, with 12 bases between. The CDR3 totals 14 residues. The chain's CDR3 is CASSVLRGPDTQYF. CDR3 coding DNA: TGTGCCAGCAGTGTACTCAGGGGACCAGATACGCAGTATTTT.

This chain connects TRBV4-1 to TRBJ1-2; 9 bases line up with TRBD1. Germline V CDR1 and CDR2: MGHRA, YSYEKL. The CDR3 length is 17 residues. V lost 6 bases to trimming and J lost 3 bases; unmatched junction nucleotides: 14. DNA for the CDR3: TGCGCCAGCAGTGACAACTCACGGGACAGGGTATACTATGGCTACACCTTC. This sequence encodes CASSDNSRDRVYYGYTF.

The chain has TRBV4-1 and TRBJ2-7, with D possibly being TRBD2 (5 bases). The CDR3 totals 14 residues. CDR1 MGHRA and CDR2 YSYEKL come from the germline V gene. Trimming cost V 4 bases and J 0 bases, with 10 bases left between them. DNA of the CDR3: TGCGCCAGCAGCCCCCTTGGGAGCTCCTACGAGCAGTACTTC. Amino acids: CASSPLGSSYEQYF.